The following is a T cell receptor (beta chain) sequence with its context. Germline and junction disagree at one end, which may indicate a read error. Investigators divided CD4+ cells into CD45RA+ naive and CD45RA-negative memory subsets. Method: immunoSEQ multiplex PCR; TCRdb's copy keeps in-frame clones and lacks some. The table has hundreds of thousands of clones, 74% seen once. These data come from a study of shared clonotypes between healthy human individuals. The germline V gene has CDR1 WNHNN and CDR2 SYGVQD (reference sequence). This CDR3 is 15 amino acids long. The sequence derives from a woman aged 25 to 39 in good health. Specimen: memory CD4+ T cells sorted from blood. Subset defined: CD45RA-negative fraction. The gene calls are TRBV10-1 and TRBJ2-3; 7 bases align to TRBD2. CDR3 residues: CTSRRRRESSDTQYF. The CDR3 nucleotides read TGCACCAGCAGGAGACGGCGGGAGTCGTCAGATACGCAGTATTTT.